The text below deals with one T cell receptor beta chain. Clones were read by immunoSEQ multiplex PCR, and TCRdb kept only the in-frame ones, dropping some. The data show more than 200,000 clones, with 70% to 90% seen just once and about 5% held by the top ten. The Seattle patients, enrolled during active infection, were followed longitudinally. The entry originates in a study of blood T cell repertoires in COVID-19. Study information: COVID-19 samples collected from the United States, Italy and Spain covered acute and convalescent phases. PBMCs, B-cell-depleted T cells, or T cells provided the cDNA or gDNA that made up the material.

Germline trimming cut 2 bases from V and 4 bases from J; bases unmatched to any gene: 5. CDR1 and CDR2 (germline): SGHKS, YYEKEE (reference sequence). The CDR3 totals 15 residues. This chain connects TRBV5-5 to TRBJ2-7; TRBD1 agrees at 11 bases. Sequencing used peripheral blood. The receptor was derived from a woman aged 55-70 years with COVID-19, enrolled during active disease. The CDR3: CASSFLGQGVYEQYF. The CDR3 nucleotides read TGTGCCAGCAGCTTCCTGGGACAGGGGGTTTACGAGCAGTACTTC. Combining the CDR3 with reference TRBV5-5 and TRBJ2-7 gives the whole variable domain DAGVTQSPTHLIKTRGQQVTLRCSPISGHKSVSWYQQVLGQGPQFIFQYYEKEERGRGNFPDRFSARQFPNYSSELNVNALLLGDSALYLCASSFLGQGVYEQYFGPGTRLTVT.